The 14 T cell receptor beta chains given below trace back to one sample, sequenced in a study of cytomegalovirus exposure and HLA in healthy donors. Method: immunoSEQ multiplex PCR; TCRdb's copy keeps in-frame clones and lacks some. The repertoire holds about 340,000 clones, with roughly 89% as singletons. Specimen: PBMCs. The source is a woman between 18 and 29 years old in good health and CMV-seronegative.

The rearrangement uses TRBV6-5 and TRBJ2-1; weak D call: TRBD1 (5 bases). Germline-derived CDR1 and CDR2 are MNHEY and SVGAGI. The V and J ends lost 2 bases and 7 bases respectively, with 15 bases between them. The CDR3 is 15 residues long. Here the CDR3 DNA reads TGTGCCAGCAGTTACGGGTTAGGGGCGAGGAATGAGCAGTTCTTC. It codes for CASSYGLGARNEQFF.

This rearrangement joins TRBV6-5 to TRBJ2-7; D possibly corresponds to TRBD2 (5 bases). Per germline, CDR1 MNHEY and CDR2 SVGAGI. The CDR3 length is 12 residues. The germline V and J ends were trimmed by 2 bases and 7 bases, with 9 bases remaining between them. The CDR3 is CASSYPGGEQYF. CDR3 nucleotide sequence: TGTGCCAGCAGTTACCCGGGCGGGGAGCAGTACTTC.

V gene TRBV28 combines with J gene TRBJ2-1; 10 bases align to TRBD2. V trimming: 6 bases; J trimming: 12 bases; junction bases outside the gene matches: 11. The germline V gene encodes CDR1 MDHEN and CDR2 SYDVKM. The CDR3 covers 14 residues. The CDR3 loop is CASRSSGTSDGQFF. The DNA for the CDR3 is TGTGCCAGCAGATCGTCCGGGACTAGCGATGGGCAGTTCTTC.

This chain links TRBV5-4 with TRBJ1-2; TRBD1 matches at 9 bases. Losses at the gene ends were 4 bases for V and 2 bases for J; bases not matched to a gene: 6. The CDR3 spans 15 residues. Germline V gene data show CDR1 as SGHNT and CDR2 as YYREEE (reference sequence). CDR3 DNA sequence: TGTGCCAGCAGCGAGAGGGACAGGGCGAACTATGGCTACACCTTC. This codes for CASSERDRANYGYTF.

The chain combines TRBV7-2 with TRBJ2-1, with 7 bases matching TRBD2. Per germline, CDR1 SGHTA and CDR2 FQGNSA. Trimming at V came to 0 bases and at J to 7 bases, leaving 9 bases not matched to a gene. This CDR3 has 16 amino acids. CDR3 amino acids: CASSLASGLIENEQFF. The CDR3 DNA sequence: TGTGCCAGCAGCTTAGCCTCGGGACTAATAGAAAATGAGCAGTTCTTC. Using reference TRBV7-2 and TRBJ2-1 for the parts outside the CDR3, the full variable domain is GAGVSQSPSNKVTEKGKDVELRCDPISGHTALYWYRQSLGQGLEFLIYFQGNSAPDKSGLPSDRFSAERTGGSVSTLTIQRTQQEDSAVYLCASSLASGLIENEQFFGPGTRLTVL.

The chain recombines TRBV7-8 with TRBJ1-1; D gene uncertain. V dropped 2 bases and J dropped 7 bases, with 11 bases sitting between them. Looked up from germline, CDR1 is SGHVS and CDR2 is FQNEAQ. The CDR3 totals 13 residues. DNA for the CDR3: TGTGCCAGCAGCTTACCAGCCCGGGATGAAGCTTTCTTT. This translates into CASSLPARDEAFF. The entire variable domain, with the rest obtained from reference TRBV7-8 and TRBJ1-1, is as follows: GAGVSQSPRYKVAKRGQDVALRCDPISGHVSLFWYQQALGQGPEFLTYFQNEAQLDKSGLPSDRFFAERPEGSVSTLKIQRTQQEDSAVYLCASSLPARDEAFFGQGTRLTVV.

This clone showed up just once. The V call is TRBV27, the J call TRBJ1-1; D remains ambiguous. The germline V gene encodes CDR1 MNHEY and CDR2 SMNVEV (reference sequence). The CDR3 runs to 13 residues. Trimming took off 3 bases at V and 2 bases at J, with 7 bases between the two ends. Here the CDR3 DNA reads TGTGCCAGCAGTTTGGCAGATAACACTGAAGCTTTCTTT. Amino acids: CASSLADNTEAFF.

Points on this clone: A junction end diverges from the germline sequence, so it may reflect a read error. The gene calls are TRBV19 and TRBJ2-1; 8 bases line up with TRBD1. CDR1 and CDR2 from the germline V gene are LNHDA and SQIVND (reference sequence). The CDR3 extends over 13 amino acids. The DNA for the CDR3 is TGTGCCAGCGACAGGGGACCCTACGATGAGCAGTTCTTC. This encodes CASDRGPYDEQFF.

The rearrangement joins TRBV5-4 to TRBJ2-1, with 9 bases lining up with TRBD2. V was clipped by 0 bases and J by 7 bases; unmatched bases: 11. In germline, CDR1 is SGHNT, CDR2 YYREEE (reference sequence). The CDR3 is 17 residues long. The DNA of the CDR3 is TGTGCCAGCAGCTTGGGGGGGGTAGCGGGAGTTTTGAATGAGCAGTTCTTC. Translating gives CASSLGGVAGVLNEQFF.

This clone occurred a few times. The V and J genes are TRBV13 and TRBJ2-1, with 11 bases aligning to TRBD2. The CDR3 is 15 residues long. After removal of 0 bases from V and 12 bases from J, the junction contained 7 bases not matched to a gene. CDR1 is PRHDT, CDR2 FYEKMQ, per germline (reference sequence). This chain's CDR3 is CASSLGSGRASGQFF. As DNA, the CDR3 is TGTGCCAGCAGCTTAGGTAGCGGGAGGGCCTCTGGGCAGTTCTTC. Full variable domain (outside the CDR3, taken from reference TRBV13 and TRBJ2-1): AAGVIQSPRHLIKEKRETATLKCYPIPRHDTVYWYQQGPGQDPQFLISFYEKMQSDKGSIPDRFSAQQFSDYHSELNMSSLELGDSALYFCASSLGSGRASGQFFGPGTRLTVL.

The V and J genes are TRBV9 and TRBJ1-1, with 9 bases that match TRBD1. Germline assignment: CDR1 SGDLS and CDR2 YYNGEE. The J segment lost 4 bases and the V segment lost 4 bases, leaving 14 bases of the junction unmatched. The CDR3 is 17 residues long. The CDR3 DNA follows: TGTGCCAGCAGCTACGCCGGGACAGGGTCTTCGGGCACTGAAGCTTTCTTT. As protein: CASSYAGTGSSGTEAFF. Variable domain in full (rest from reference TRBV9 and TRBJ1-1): DSGVTQTPKHLITATGQRVTLRCSPRSGDLSVYWYQQSLDQGLQFLIQYYNGEERAKGNILERFSAQQFPDLHSELNLSSLELGDSALYFCASSYAGTGSSGTEAFFGQGTRLTVV.

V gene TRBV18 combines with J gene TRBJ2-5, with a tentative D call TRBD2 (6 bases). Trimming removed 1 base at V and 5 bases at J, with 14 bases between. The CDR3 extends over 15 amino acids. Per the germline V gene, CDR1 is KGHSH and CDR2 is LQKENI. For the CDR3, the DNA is TGTGCCAGCTCACCACGGCTGGAGGGAGTCGAGACCCAGTACTTC. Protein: CASSPRLEGVETQYF. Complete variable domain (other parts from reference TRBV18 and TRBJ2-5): NAGVMQNPRHLVRRRGQEARLRCSPMKGHSHVYWYRQLPEEGLKFMVYLQKENIIDESGMPKERFSAEFPKEGPSILRIQQVVRGDSAAYFCASSPRLEGVETQYFGPGTRLLVL.

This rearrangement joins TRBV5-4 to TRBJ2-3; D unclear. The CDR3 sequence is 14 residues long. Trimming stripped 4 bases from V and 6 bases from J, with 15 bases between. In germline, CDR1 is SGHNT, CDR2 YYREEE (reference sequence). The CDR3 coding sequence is TGTGCCAGCAGCCCGTATTCACTCGGGGATACGCAGTATTTT. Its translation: CASSPYSLGDTQYF.

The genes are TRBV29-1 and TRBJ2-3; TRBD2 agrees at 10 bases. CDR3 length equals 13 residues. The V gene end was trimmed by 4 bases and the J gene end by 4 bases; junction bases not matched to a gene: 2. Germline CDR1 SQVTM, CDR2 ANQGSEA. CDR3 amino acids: CSVAAGGADTQYF. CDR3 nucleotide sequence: TGCAGCGTTGCAGCGGGAGGGGCAGATACGCAGTATTTT.